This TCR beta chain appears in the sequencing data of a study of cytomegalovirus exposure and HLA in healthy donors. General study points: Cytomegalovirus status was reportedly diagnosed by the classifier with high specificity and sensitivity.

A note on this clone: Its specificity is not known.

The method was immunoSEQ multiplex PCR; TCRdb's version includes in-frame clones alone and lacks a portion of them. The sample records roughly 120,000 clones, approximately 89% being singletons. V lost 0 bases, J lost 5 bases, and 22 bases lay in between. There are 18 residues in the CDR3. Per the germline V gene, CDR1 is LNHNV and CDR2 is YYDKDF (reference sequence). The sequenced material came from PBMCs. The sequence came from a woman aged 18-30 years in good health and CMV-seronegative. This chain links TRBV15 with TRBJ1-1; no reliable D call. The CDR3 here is CATSRDRGRRIVKTEAFF. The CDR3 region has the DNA TGTGCCACCAGCAGAGATCGTGGGAGAAGGATCGTCAAGACTGAAGCTTTCTTT.